This T cell receptor (beta chain) appears in the sequencing data of a study of CD8 T cells in Susac syndrome. Random hexamers were used to reverse transcribe an amount of roughly 0.5 to 1 ug RNA. Across 54 Vbeta and 13 Jbeta, immunoSEQ multiplex PCR amplified TCR beta CDR3. MiXCR was run by TCRdb on the immunoSEQ multiplex PCR reads, yielding one entry per CDR3 protein. The sample holds some 110,000 distinct CDR3 sequences, 95% to 96% seen once. CD8+ and CD4+ T cells taken from blood had their TCR beta sequenced. Purification of the CD8+ and CD4+ T cells relied on negative isolation, and TEMRA cells underwent FACS enrichment. Overall study results and limits: Clonal expansion was absent from the CD4+ T cell repertoires in Susac syndrome.

Comments on this clonotype: The antigen is undetermined.

The source material was CD4+ T cells from PBMCs. The receptor's source is a human donor with Susac syndrome.

CDR3 in amino acids: CASSFFGLDEQFF. The DNA of the CDR3 is TGCGCCAGCAGCTTCTTTGGCCTCGATGAGCAGTTCTTC. The rearrangement uses TRBV5-1 and TRBJ2-1; D not resolved. The germline CDR1 and CDR2 sequences are SGHRS and YFSETQ. The CDR3 covers 13 residues. The V end was cut by 2 bases, the J end by 8 bases, with 11 bases between.